The entry below gives a single T cell receptor beta chain sequence along with its context. Authors' analysis steps: Reference gene primer amplification yielded estimated nucleated cell counts. Some clones are missing from TCRdb's copy, which holds only in-frame ones; the method was immunoSEQ multiplex PCR. V and J calls and clone size follow that table, whereas D and trimming were derived from the DNA. The sample yields a few hundred thousand clones, more than 70% seen once. The data originate from a study of blood T cell repertoires in COVID-19. Background on the study: The study drew acute and convalescent COVID-19 samples from the United States, Italy and Spain. In each case, the material was cDNA or gDNA derived from T cells, B-cell-depleted T cells, or PBMCs.

CDR1 is MNHEY and CDR2 is SVGEGT in the germline V gene. V was pared by 2 bases and J by 0 bases, with 9 bases of the junction left unmatched. The CDR3 totals 17 residues. Input material: peripheral blood. The receptor was derived from a woman under 30 with acute or convalescent COVID-19. This sequence joins TRBV6-2 or TRBV6-3 and TRBJ1-2, with 7 bases identical to TRBD1. CDR3 in amino acids: CASSYGDSDNPNYGYTF. For the CDR3, the DNA is TGTGCCAGCAGTTACGGGGACAGCGACAACCCTAACTATGGCTACACCTTC.